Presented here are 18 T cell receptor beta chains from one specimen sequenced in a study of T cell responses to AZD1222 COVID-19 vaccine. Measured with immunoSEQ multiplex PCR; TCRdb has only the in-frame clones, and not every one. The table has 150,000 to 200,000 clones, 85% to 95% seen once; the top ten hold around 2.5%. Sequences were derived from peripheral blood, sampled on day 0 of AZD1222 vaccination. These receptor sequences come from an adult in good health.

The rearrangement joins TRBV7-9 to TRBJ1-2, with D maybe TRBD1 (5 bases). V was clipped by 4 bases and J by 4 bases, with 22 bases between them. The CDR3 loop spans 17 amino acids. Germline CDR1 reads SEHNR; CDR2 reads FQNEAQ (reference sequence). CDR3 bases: TGTGCCAGCAGCTCCCTATGGGTGGATCGGGGGACCTATGGCTACACCTTC. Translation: CASSSLWVDRGTYGYTF.

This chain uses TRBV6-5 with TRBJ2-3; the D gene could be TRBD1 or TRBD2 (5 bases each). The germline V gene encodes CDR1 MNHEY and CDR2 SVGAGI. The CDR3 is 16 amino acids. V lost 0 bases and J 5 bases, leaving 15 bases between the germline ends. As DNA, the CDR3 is TGTGCCAGCAGTTACTCCCCGCACCGGGACGGAGATACGCAGTATTTT. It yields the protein CASSYSPHRDGDTQYF.

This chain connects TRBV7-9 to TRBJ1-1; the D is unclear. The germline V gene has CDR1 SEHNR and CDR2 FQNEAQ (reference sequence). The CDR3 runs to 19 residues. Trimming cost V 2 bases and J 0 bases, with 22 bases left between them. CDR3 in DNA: TGTGCCAGCAGCTTAAGGCGCAGGATCCCATTCCCCATGAACACTGAAGCTTTCTTT. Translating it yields CASSLRRRIPFPMNTEAFF.

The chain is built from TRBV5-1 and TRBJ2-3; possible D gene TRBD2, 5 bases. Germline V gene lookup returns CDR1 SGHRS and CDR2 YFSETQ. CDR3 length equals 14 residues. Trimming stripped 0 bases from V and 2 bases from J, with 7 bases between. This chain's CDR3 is CASSLGLLTDTQYF. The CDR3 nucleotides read TGCGCCAGCAGCTTGGGACTACTCACAGATACGCAGTATTTT.

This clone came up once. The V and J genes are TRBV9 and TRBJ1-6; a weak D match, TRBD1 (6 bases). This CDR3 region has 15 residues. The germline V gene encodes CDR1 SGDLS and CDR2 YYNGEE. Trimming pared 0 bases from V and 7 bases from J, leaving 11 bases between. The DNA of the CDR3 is TGTGCCAGCAGCGTAGTTGGGGGGGGCAATTCACCCCTCCACTTT. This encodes CASSVVGGGNSPLHF.

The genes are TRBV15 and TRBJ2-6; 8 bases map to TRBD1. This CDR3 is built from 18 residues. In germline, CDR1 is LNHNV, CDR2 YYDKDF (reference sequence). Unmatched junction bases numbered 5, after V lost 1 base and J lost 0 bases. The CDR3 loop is CATSRGTGFPSGANVLTF. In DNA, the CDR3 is TGTGCCACCAGCAGAGGGACAGGGTTTCCCTCTGGGGCCAACGTCCTGACTTTC.

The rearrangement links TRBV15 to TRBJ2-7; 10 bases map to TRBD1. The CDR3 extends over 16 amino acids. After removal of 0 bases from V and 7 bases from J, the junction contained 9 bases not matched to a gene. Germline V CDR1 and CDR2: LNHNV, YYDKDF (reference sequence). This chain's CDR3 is CATSRERDRGVGEQYF. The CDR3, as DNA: TGTGCCACCAGCAGAGAAAGGGACAGGGGAGTCGGGGAGCAGTACTTC.

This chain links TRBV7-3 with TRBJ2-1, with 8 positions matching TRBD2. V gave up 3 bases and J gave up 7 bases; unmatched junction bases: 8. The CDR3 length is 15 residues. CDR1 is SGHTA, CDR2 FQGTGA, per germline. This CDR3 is CASSFQAGVGNEQFF. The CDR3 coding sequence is TGTGCCAGCAGCTTTCAAGCGGGAGTTGGGAATGAGCAGTTCTTC. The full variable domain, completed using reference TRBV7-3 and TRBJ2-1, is GAGVSQTPSNKVTEKGKYVELRCDPISGHTALYWYRQSLGQGPEFLIYFQGTGAADDSGLPNDRFFAVRPEGSVSTLKIQRTERGDSAVYLCASSFQAGVGNEQFFGPGTRLTVL.

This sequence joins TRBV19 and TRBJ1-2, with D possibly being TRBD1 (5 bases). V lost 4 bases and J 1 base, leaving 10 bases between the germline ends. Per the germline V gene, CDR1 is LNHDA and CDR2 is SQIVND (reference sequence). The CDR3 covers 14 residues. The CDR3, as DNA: TGTGCCAGTAGTAACCGGGACGTTAACTATGGCTACACCTTC. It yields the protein CASSNRDVNYGYTF.

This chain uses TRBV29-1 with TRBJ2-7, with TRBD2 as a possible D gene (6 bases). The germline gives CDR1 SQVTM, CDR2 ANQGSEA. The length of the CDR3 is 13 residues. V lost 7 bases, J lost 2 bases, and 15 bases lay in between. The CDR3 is CSARAGLTYEQYF. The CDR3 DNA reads TGCAGCGCCCGGGCGGGGCTAACCTACGAGCAGTACTTC.

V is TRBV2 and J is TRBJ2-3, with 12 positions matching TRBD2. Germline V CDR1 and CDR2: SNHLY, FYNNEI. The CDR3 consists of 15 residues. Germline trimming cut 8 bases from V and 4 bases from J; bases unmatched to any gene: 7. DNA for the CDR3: TGTGCCAGCCTCGCTAGCGGGGGGGTCCCAGATACGCAGTATTTT. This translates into CASLASGGVPDTQYF.

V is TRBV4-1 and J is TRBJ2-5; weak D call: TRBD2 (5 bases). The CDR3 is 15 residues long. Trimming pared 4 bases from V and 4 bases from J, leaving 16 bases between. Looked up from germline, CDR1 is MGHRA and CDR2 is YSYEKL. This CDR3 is CASSRVTDSRETQYF. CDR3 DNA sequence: TGCGCCAGCAGCCGGGTTACGGACTCCCGAGAGACCCAGTACTTC.

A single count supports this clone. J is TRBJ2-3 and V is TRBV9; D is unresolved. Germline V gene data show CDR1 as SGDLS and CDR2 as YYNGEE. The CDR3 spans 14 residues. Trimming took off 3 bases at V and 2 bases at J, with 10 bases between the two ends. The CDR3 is CASSEFKFTDTQYF. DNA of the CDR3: TGTGCCAGCAGCGAGTTCAAGTTCACAGATACGCAGTATTTT.

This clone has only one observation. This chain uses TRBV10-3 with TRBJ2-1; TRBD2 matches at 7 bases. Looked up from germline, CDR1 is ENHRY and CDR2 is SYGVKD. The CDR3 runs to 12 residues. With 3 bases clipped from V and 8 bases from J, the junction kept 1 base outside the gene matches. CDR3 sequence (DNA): TGTGCCATCAGTGAAGCGGGGCATGAGCAGTTCTTC. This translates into CAISEAGHEQFF.

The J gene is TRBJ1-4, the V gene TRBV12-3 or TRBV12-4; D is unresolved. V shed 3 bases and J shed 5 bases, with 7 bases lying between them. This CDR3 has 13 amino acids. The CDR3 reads CASSFADNEKLFF. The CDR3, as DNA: TGTGCCAGCAGTTTTGCAGACAATGAAAAACTGTTTTTT.

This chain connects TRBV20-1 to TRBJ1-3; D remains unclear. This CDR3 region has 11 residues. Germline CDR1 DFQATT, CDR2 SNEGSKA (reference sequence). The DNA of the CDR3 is TGCAGCCAGGCCTCTGGAAACACCATATATTTT. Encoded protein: CSQASGNTIYF.

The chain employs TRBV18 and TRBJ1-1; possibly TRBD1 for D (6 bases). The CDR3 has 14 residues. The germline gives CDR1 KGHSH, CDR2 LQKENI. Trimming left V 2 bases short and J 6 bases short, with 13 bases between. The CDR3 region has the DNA TGTGCCAGCTCACCATCACAGGGCCAACCTGAAGCTTTCTTT. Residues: CASSPSQGQPEAFF.

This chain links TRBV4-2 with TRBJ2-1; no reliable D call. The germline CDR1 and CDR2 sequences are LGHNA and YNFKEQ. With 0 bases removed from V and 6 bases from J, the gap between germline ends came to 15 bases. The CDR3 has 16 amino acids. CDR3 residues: CASSQDFYGPSNEQFF. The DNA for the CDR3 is TGTGCCAGCAGCCAAGATTTCTATGGGCCCAGCAATGAGCAGTTCTTC.